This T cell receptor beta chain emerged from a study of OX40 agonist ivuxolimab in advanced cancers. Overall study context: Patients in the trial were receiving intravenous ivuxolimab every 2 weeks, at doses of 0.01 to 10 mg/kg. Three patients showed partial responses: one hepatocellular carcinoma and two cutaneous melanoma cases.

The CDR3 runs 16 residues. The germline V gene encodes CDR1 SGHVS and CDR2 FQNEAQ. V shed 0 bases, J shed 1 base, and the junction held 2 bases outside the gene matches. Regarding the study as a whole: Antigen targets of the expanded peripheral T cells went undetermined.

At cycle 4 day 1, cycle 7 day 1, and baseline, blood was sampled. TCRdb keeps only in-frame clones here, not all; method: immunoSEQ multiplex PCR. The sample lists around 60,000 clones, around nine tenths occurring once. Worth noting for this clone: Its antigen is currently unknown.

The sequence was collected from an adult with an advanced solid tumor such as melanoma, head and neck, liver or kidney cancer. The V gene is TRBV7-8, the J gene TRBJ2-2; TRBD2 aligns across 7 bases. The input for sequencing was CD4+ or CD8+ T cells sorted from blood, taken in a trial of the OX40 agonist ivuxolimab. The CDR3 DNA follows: TGTGCCAGCAGCTTAGCTGGGAGGGTGAACACCGGGGAGCTGTTTTTT. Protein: CASSLAGRVNTGELFF. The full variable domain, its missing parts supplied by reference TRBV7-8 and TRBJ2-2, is GAGVSQSPRYKVAKRGQDVALRCDPISGHVSLFWYQQALGQGPEFLTYFQNEAQLDKSGLPSDRFFAERPEGSVSTLKIQRTQQEDSAVYLCASSLAGRVNTGELFFGEGSRLTVL.